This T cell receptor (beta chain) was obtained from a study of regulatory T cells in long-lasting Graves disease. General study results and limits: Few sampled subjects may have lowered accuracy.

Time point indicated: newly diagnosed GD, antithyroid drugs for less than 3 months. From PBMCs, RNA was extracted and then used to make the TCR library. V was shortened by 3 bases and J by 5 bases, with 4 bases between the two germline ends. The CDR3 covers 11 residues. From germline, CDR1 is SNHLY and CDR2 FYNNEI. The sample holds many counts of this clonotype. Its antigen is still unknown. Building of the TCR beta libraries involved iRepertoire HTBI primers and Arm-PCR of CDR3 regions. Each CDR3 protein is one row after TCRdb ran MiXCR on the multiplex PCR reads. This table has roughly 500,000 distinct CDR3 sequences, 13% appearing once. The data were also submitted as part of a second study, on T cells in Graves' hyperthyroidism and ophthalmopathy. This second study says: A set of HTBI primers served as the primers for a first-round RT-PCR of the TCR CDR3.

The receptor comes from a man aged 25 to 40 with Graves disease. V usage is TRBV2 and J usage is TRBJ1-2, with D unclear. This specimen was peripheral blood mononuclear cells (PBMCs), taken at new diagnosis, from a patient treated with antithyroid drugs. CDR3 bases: TGTGCCAGCAGTGAGAGGTATGGCTACACCTTC. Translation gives CASSERYGYTF.